The rows below give T cell receptor beta chains drawn from one sample of a study of molecular identifiers for immune sequencing clone quantification. TCRdb redid the calling of the PCR reads with MiXCR, one entry per CDR3 protein. This sample has tens of thousands of distinct CDR3 sequences; less than 20% occur once, and the top ten carry approximately 1.5%. The material sequenced was naive CD8+ T cells from blood, with Jurkat cell RNA spiked in. The receptor set was obtained from a human donor in good health. Some libraries in this study had Jurkat cell RNA spiked in. Each CDR3 is given with its conserved first and last residue. The D gene is left open where the match is weak. Clone sizes are given selectively: once, few, many, or a class where the clone is expanded.

15	TRBV19	many	TRBD1	TRBJ1-6	CASAPSWTGVSPLHF	TGTGCCAGTGCTCCCTCCTGGACAGGGGTATCACCCCTCCACTTT
15	TRBV20-1	few	TRBD2	TRBJ2-7	CSARALAGVIYEQYF	TGCAGTGCTAGAGCGTTAGCGGGAGTTATCTACGAGCAGTACTTC
14	TRBV7-9	many	TRBD1	TRBJ1-1	CASSKGTVRTEAFF	TGTGCCAGCAGCAAAGGGACAGTTCGGACTGAAGCTTTCTTT
13	TRBV5-4	many	-	TRBJ1-2	CASSLEGSHGYTF	TGTGCCAGCAGCTTGGAGGGTAGCCATGGCTACACCTTC
17	TRBV27	many	TRBD1	TRBJ1-2	CASSLLTGDGSNYGYTF	TGTGCCAGCAGTTTACTAACAGGGGATGGGTCTAACTATGGCTACACCTTC
15	TRBV15	-	-	TRBJ2-1	CATSRDGALYNEQFF	TGTGCCACCAGCAGAGATGGAGCTCTCTACAATGAGCAGTTCTTC
15	TRBV2	many	-	TRBJ1-5	CASRQASLGGQPQHF	TGTGCCAGCAGACAGGCGTCATTAGGCGGTCAGCCCCAGCATTTT
14	TRBV6-5	many	TRBD1	TRBJ1-1	CASSYSQGGYEAFF	TGTGCCAGCAGTTACTCACAGGGGGGGTATGAAGCTTTCTTT
13	TRBV15	-	-	TRBJ2-3	CATSRDFTDTQYF	TGTGCCACCAGCAGGGACTTCACAGATACGCAGTATTTT
15	TRBV4-1	few	TRBD2	TRBJ2-7	CASSQVASGIYEQYF	TGCGCCAGCAGCCAAGTGGCTAGCGGGATCTACGAGCAGTACTTC
18	TRBV11-2	-	TRBD2	TRBJ2-1	CASSPRAGGPLSYNEQFF	TGTGCCAGCAGCCCCAGAGCGGGAGGGCCTCTTTCCTACAATGAGCAGTTCTTC
16	TRBV7-9	many	TRBD2	TRBJ2-3	CASRPEAGTRTDTQYF	TGTGCCAGCAGACCCGAAGCGGGAACGCGCACAGATACGCAGTATTTT
15	TRBV3-1	-	-	TRBJ2-2	CASSQDWVGTGELFF	TGTGCCAGCAGCCAAGACTGGGTTGGGACCGGGGAGCTGTTTTTT
18	TRBV19	few	TRBD2	TRBJ2-1	CASSPGSSGRDSYNEQFF	TGTGCCAGTAGTCCCGGTTCTAGCGGGAGAGATAGTTACAATGAGCAGTTCTTC
16	TRBV6-2/TRBV6-3	many	TRBD2	TRBJ2-1	CASSYSGQGGNNEQFF	TGTGCCAGCAGTTACAGTGGGCAGGGAGGGAACAATGAGCAGTTCTTC
16	TRBV30	many	TRBD1	TRBJ2-3	CAWSDSGQGARDTQYF	TGTGCCTGGAGTGACTCCGGACAGGGGGCGCGAGATACGCAGTATTTT
15	TRBV6-6	many	TRBD2	TRBJ2-2	CASSYSAGGPGELFF	TGTGCCAGCAGTTACTCTGCGGGAGGGCCCGGGGAGCTGTTTTTT
15	TRBV30	many	-	TRBJ1-2	CAWRGLTGAVYGYTF	TGTGCCTGGAGGGGTCTTACGGGGGCCGTTTATGGCTACACCTTC
13	TRBV27	-	-	TRBJ2-1	CASSLGTYNEQFF	TGTGCCAGCAGTTTAGGGACCTACAATGAGCAGTTCTTC
14	TRBV14	few	TRBD1	TRBJ2-7	CASSPTGVVGEQYF	TGTGCCAGCAGCCCGACAGGGGTCGTAGGGGAGCAGTACTTC
17	TRBV20-1	many	TRBD1	TRBJ1-6	CSARGQTGSSYNSPLHF	TGCAGTGCTAGAGGACAGACAGGGAGCTCCTATAATTCACCCCTCCACTTT
13	TRBV7-8	many	TRBD1	TRBJ2-7	CASSVTGAYEQYF	TGTGCCAGCAGCGTGACAGGGGCCTACGAGCAGTACTTC
11	TRBV30	many	TRBD2	TRBJ2-7	CAWREGYEQYF	TGTGCCTGGCGGGAGGGCTACGAGCAGTACTTC
13	TRBV10-3	many	TRBD1	TRBJ2-7	CAISPQGAREQYF	TGTGCCATCAGTCCCCAGGGGGCGAGGGAGCAGTACTTC
13	TRBV3-1	many	-	TRBJ2-7	CASSQYTRYEQYF	TGTGCCAGCAGCCAGTACACCCGCTACGAGCAGTACTTC
15	TRBV11-1	many	TRBD2	TRBJ2-3	CASSTWTSGRDTQYF	TGTGCCAGCAGCACCTGGACTAGCGGTAGAGATACGCAGTATTTT
12	TRBV13	-	-	TRBJ1-5	CANSSGNQPQHF	TGTGCCAACAGTTCGGGCAATCAGCCCCAGCATTTT
16	TRBV10-3	many	TRBD1	TRBJ1-1	CAISSGTVGMNTEAFF	TGTGCCATCAGCAGCGGGACAGTCGGCATGAACACTGAAGCTTTCTTT
14	TRBV28	many	-	TRBJ1-5	CASITGLSHQPQHF	TGTGCCAGCATCACCGGACTATCTCATCAGCCCCAGCATTTT
15	TRBV4-3	few	TRBD1	TRBJ1-1	CASSQDRGAYTEAFF	TGCGCCAGCAGCCAAGACAGGGGGGCGTACACTGAAGCTTTCTTT
14	TRBV7-9	many	-	TRBJ2-1	CASSLGELWDEQFF	TGTGCCAGCAGCTTAGGAGAGCTGTGGGATGAGCAGTTCTTC
15	TRBV27	many	-	TRBJ2-6	CATRGEWQGANVLTF	TGTGCCACCCGAGGGGAATGGCAGGGGGCCAACGTCCTGACTTTC
14	TRBV4-3	many	-	TRBJ1-3	CASSQGGTGNTIYF	TGCGCCAGCAGCCAAGGAGGGACTGGAAACACCATATATTTT
16	TRBV29-1	many	TRBD2	TRBJ2-1	CSGVPTSGRSYNEQFF	TGCAGCGGAGTCCCCACTAGCGGCCGCTCCTACAATGAGCAGTTCTTC
12	TRBV28	many	TRBD1	TRBJ2-3	CASSFSQGVEYF	TGTGCCAGCAGTTTTTCCCAGGGGGTGGAGTATTTT
14	TRBV4-1	many	-	TRBJ1-1	CASTPGAANTEAFF	TGCGCCAGCACCCCCGGAGCAGCAAACACTGAAGCTTTCTTT
16	TRBV4-1	many	-	TRBJ2-3	CASSQGSRVVTDTQYF	TGCGCCAGCAGCCAAGGGAGCAGGGTGGTCACAGATACGCAGTATTTT
14	TRBV4-1	many	-	TRBJ1-1	CASSPTEMNTEAFF	TGCGCCAGCAGCCCGACCGAAATGAACACTGAAGCTTTCTTT
13	TRBV6-5	many	-	TRBJ2-3	CASSTSSADTQYF	TGTGCCAGCAGTACCTCTAGCGCAGATACGCAGTATTTT
15	TRBV6-5	many	TRBD2	TRBJ2-3	CASSRLAGWADTQYF	TGTGCCAGCAGCCGACTAGCGGGGTGGGCAGATACGCAGTATTTT
15	TRBV2	many	-	TRBJ2-7	CASNHPREGFYEQYF	TGTGCCAGCAACCACCCTAGGGAAGGGTTTTACGAGCAGTACTTC
16	TRBV27	many	TRBD2	TRBJ2-2	CASSLMEREGTGELFF	TGTGCCAGCAGTTTAATGGAACGGGAGGGCACCGGGGAGCTGTTTTTT
14	TRBV6-1	many	-	TRBJ2-3	CASSVRPSTDTQYF	TGTGCCAGCAGTGTCAGGCCAAGCACAGATACGCAGTATTTT
16	TRBV6-1	many	TRBD2	TRBJ2-3	CASSEYSGRSADTQYF	TGTGCCAGCAGCGAATATAGCGGGAGGTCGGCAGATACGCAGTATTTT